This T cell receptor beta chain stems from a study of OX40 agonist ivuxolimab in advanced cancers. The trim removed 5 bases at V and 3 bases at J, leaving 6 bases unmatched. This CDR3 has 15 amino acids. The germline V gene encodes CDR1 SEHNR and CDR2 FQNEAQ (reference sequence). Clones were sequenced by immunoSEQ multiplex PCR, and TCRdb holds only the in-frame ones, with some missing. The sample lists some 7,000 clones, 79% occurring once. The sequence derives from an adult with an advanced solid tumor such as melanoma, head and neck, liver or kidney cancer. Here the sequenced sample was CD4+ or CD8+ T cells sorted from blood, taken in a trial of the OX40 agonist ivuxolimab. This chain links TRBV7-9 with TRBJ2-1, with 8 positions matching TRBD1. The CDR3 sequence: CASSPETGDYNEQFF. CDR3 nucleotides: TGTGCCAGCAGCCCGGAGACAGGGGACTACAATGAGCAGTTCTTC.